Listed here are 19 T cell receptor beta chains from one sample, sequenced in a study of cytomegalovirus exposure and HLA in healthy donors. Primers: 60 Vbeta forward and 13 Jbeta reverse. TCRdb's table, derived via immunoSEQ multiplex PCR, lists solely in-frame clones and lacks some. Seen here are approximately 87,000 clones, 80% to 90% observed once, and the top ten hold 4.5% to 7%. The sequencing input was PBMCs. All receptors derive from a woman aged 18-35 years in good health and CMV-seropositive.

The CDR3: CASSSIQGVNQPQHF. In nucleotides, the CDR3 is TGCGCCAGCAGCTCCATACAAGGAGTCAATCAGCCCCAGCATTTT. This chain uses TRBV5-1 with TRBJ1-5; D ambiguous. Germline loops: CDR1 SGHRS, CDR2 YFSETQ. Trimming shortened V by 3 bases and J by 3 bases, and 13 bases separated the two germline ends. The CDR3 contains 15 residues.

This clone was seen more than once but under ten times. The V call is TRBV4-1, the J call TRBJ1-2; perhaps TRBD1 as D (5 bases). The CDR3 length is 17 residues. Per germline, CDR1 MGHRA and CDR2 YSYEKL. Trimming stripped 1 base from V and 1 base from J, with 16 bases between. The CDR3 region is CASSQVVNFQGNYGYTF. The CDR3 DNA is TGCGCCAGCAGCCAAGTAGTAAACTTCCAGGGTAACTATGGCTACACCTTC.

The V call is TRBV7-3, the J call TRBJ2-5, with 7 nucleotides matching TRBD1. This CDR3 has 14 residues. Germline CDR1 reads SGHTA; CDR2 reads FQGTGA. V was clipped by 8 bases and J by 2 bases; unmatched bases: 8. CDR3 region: CASAAGGGQETQYF. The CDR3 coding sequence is TGTGCCAGCGCGGCAGGGGGTGGGCAAGAGACCCAGTACTTC.

The CDR3 reads CASSRSGGRETQYF. CDR3 nucleotides: TGTGCCAGCAGCCGGAGCGGGGGGAGGGAGACCCAGTACTTC. V gene TRBV11-3 combines with J gene TRBJ2-5; TRBD2 matches 9 bases. After removal of 5 bases from V and 5 bases from J, the junction contained 6 bases not matched to a gene. The germline V gene encodes CDR1 SGHNT and CDR2 YENEEA. This CDR3 has 14 residues.

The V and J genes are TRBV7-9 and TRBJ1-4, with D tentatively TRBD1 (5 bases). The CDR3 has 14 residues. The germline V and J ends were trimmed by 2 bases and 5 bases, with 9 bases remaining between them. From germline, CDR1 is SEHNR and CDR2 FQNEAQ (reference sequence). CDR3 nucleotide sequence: TGTGCCAGCAGCTTACCCGGGGGAAATGAAAAACTGTTTTTT. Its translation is CASSLPGGNEKLFF.

This CDR3 reads CASSPGGGYTF. CDR3 nucleotides: TGTGCCAGCAGCCCTGGGGGGGGCTACACCTTC. V and J are TRBV2 and TRBJ1-2; possible D gene TRBD1, 5 bases. CDR1 and CDR2 from the germline V gene are SNHLY and FYNNEI. The CDR3 covers 11 residues. Trimming took off 6 bases at V and 8 bases at J, with 10 bases between the two ends.

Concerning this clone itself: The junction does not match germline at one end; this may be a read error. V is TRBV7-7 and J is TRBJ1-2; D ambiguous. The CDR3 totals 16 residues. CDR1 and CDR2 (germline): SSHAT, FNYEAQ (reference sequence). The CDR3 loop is CASRLQDGGVGYGYTF. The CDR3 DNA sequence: TGTGCTAGCAGACTCCAAGACGGCGGAGTTGGCTATGGCTACACCTTC. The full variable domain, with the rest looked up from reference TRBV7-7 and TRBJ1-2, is GAGVSQSPRYKVTKRGQDVTLRCDPISSHATLYWYQQALGQGPEFLTYFNYEAQPDKSGLPSDRFSAERPEGSISTLTIQRTEQRDSAMYRCASRLQDGGVGYGYTFGSGTRLTVV.

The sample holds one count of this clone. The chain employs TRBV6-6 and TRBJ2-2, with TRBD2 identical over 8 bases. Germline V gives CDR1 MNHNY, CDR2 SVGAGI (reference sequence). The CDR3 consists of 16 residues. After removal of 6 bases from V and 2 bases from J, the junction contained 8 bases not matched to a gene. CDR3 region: CASSKLAVQNTGELFF. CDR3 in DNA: TGTGCCAGCAGCAAACTAGCGGTACAAAACACCGGGGAGCTGTTTTTT.

CDR3 DNA sequence: TGTGCCAGCAGTTTTCTCGGCGAGCAGTACTTC. This translates into CASSFLGEQYF. The V and J genes are TRBV27 and TRBJ2-7; D is uncertain. From germline, CDR1 is MNHEY and CDR2 SMNVEV (reference sequence). The ends were cut back, 3 bases at V and 6 bases at J, with 6 bases in the middle. This CDR3 contains 11 residues.

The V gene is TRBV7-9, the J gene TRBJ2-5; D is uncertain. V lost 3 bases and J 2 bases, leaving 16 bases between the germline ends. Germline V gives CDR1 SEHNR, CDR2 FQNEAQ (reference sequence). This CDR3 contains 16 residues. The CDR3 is CASSFPRLVSQETQYF. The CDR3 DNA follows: TGTGCCAGCAGCTTCCCGCGTCTGGTTAGTCAAGAGACCCAGTACTTC.

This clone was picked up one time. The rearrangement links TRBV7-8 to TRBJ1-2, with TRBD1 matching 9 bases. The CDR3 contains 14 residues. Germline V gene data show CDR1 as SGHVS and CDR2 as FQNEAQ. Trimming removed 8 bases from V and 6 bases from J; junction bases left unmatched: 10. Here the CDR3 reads CASGPRQGEDGYTF. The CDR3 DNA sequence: TGTGCCAGCGGCCCTAGACAGGGGGAGGATGGCTACACCTTC.

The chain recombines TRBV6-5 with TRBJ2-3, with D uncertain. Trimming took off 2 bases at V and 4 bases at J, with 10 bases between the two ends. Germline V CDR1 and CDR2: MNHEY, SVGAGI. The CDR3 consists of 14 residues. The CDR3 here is CASSYLSPADTQYF. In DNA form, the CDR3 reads TGTGCCAGCAGTTACCTATCACCTGCAGATACGCAGTATTTT.

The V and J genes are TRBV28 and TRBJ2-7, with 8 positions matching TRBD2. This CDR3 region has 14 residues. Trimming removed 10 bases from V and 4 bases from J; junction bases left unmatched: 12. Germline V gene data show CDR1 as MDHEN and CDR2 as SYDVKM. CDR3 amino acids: CATQRAGGGYEQYF. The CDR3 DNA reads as TGTGCCACACAGCGGGCGGGAGGAGGGTACGAGCAGTACTTC.

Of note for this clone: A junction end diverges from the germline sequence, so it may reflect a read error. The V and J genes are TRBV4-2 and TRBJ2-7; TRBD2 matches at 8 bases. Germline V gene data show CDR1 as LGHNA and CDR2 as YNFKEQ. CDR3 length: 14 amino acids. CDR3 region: CASRQAGEENEQYF. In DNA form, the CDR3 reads TGTGCCAGCAGACAAGCGGGAGAGGAGAACGAGCAGTACTTC.

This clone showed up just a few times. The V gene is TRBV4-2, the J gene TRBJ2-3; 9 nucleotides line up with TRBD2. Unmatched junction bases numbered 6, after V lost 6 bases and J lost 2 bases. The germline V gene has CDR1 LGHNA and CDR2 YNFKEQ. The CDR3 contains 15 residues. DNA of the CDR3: TGTGCCAGCAGTTCCGCTAGCGGGGACACAGATACGCAGTATTTT. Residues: CASSSASGDTDTQYF.

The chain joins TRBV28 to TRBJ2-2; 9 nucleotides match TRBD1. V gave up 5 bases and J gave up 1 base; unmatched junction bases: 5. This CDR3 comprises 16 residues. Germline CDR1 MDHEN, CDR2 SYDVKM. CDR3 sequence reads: CASSKPGQGNTGELFF. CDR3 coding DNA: TGTGCCAGCAGTAAACCGGGACAGGGGAACACCGGGGAGCTGTTTTTT.

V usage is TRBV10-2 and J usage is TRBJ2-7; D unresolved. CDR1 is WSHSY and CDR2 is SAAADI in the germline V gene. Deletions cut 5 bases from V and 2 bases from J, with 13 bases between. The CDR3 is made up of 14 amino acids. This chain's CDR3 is CASSSVTFPYEQYF. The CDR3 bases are TGCGCCAGCAGTAGCGTAACATTCCCCTACGAGCAGTACTTC.

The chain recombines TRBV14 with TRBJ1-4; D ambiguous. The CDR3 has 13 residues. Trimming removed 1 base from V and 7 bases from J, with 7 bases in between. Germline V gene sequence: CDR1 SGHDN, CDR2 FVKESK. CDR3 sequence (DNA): TGTGCCAGCAGCCAAGGTTCAGTTGAAAAACTGTTTTTT. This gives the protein CASSQGSVEKLFF. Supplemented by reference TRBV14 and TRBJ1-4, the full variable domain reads EAGVTQFPSHSVIEKGQTVTLRCDPISGHDNLYWYRRVMGKEIKFLLHFVKESKQDESGMPNNRFLAERTGGTYSTLKVQPAELEDSGVYFCASSQGSVEKLFFGSGTQLSVL.

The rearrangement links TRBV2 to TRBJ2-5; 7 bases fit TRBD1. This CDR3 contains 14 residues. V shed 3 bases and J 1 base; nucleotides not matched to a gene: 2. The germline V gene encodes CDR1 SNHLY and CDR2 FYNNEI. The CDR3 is CASSEGTVQETQYF. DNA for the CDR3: TGTGCCAGCAGTGAGGGGACAGTCCAAGAGACCCAGTACTTC.